The source of this TCR beta chain is a study of chemoradiotherapy in HPV16-positive cancers. The protocol was immunoSEQ multiplex PCR, while the TCRdb copy is restricted to in-frame clones and leaves out a portion. The table has around 5,000 clones, just over 85% seen once. V was trimmed by 0 bases and J by 4 bases, leaving 7 bases between them. Germline V CDR1 and CDR2: GTSNPN, SVGIG (reference sequence). This CDR3 contains 13 residues. Samples were taken several times over chemoradiotherapy. The clonotype originates from a human donor with HPV-associated anogenital cancer. The sample in question was tumor tissue, obtained from a patient who underwent chemoradiotherapy. This sequence joins TRBV30 and TRBJ1-5; the D is unclear. The CDR3 loop reads CAWSVLENQPQHF. CDR3 nucleotide sequence: TGTGCCTGGAGTGTCCTAGAAAATCAGCCCCAGCATTTT.